This passage covers 26 T cell receptor beta chains from one sample sequenced in a study of T cells after yellow fever vaccination. TCRdb reanalysed the 5' RACE reads using MiXCR and keeps one entry per CDR3 protein. This sample carries some 350,000 distinct CDR3 sequences, around 10% of them seen once, and the ten largest clones take around 19%. The starting material was PBMCs, obtained on the day of the first yellow fever vaccination. These receptors were obtained from a man younger than 35 who received the YFV17D yellow fever vaccine.

The rearrangement joins TRBV12-3 or TRBV12-4 to TRBJ2-5; possibly TRBD2 for D (5 bases). Trimming stripped 5 bases from V and 9 bases from J, with 16 bases between. The CDR3 loop spans 13 amino acids. The CDR3 sequence is CASSLGVVGAQYF. In nucleotides, the CDR3 is TGTGCCAGCAGTCTCGGGGTTGTCGGGGCCCAGTACTTC.

The V and J genes are TRBV4-2 and TRBJ2-1, with TRBD1 identical over 7 bases. This CDR3 comprises 20 residues. Germline CDR1 reads LGHNA; CDR2 reads YNFKEQ. Losses at the gene ends were 4 bases for V and 4 bases for J; bases not matched to a gene: 22. DNA of the CDR3: TGTGCCAGCAGCCGACCGGGACAGACAGATTTACCAAGAGGGTACAATGAGCAGTTCTTC. This codes for CASSRPGQTDLPRGYNEQFF.

This rearrangement joins TRBV7-9 to TRBJ1-5; maybe TRBD1 (6 bases). The germline CDR1 and CDR2 sequences are SEHNR and FQNEAQ (reference sequence). This CDR3 is built from 17 residues. The V end lost 1 base, the J end lost 3 bases, and 16 bases lay between the germline ends. The CDR3 sequence is CASSLERGSSLNQPQHF. CDR3 coding DNA: TGTGCCAGCAGCTTAGAGAGGGGGTCATCCCTCAATCAGCCCCAGCATTTT.

The J gene is TRBJ2-5, the V gene TRBV5-4, with D perhaps matching TRBD1 or TRBD2 (5 bases each). The CDR3 has 14 amino acids. Germline V CDR1 and CDR2: SGHNT, YYREEE (reference sequence). Trimming took 1 base from V and 4 from J, leaving 11 bases between them. CDR3 region: CASSLSGATETQYF. The DNA for the CDR3 is TGTGCCAGCAGCTTGTCCGGGGCAACAGAGACCCAGTACTTC.

Of note for this clonotype: This may be a read error: a much more frequent sequence differs by one nucleotide. J is TRBJ1-6 and V is TRBV7-9, with D perhaps TRBD1 (5 bases). Deletions cut 4 bases from V and 8 bases from J, with 12 bases between. This CDR3 is built from 14 residues. The germline V gene encodes CDR1 SEHNR and CDR2 FQNEAQ (reference sequence). The CDR3 region is CASSSEGLYSPLHF. The DNA of the CDR3 is TGTGCCAGCAGCTCTGAGGGACTATATTCACCCCTCCACTTT.

The CDR3 is CSARDRSGANVLTF. The CDR3 nucleotides read TGCAGTGCTAGAGACCGGTCTGGGGCCAACGTCCTGACTTTC. This sequence joins TRBV20-1 and TRBJ2-6; D not resolved. Germline V lookup: CDR1 DFQATT, CDR2 SNEGSKA (reference sequence). V shed 0 bases and J shed 1 base, with 4 bases lying between them. The length of the CDR3 is 14 residues.

A few counts support this clonotype. The CDR3 reads CASSQDSGEAFF. The CDR3 nucleotides read TGCGCCAGCAGCCAAGATTCAGGTGAAGCTTTCTTT. The chain joins TRBV4-3 to TRBJ1-1; D gene ambiguous. The CDR3 consists of 12 residues. Between the trimmed V and J ends, which lost 0 bases and 7 bases, there was a span of 6 bases. The germline V gene encodes CDR1 LGHNA and CDR2 YSLEER.

This clonotype was detected a few times. The rearrangement links TRBV11-2 to TRBJ1-1, with unresolved D. Per the germline V gene, CDR1 is SGHAT and CDR2 is FQNNGV. Trimming shortened V by 6 bases and J by 4 bases, and 12 bases separated the two germline ends. This CDR3 contains 13 residues. The CDR3 DNA follows: TGTGCCAGCAGTTATTACATGGGCACTGAAGCTTTCTTT. The encoded protein is CASSYYMGTEAFF.

The chain is built from TRBV7-3 and TRBJ2-3; 9 nucleotides agree with TRBD1. Unmatched junction bases numbered 9, after V lost 5 bases and J lost 3 bases. The V gene's germline CDR1 is SGHTA and CDR2 FQGTGA. The CDR3 covers 16 residues. The DNA of the CDR3 is TGTGCCAGCAGCATTCCGGGACAGGGTAAAACAGATACGCAGTATTTT. It specifies CASSIPGQGKTDTQYF.

The rearrangement uses TRBV6-5 and TRBJ2-7; D is unresolved. V lost 1 base to trimming and J lost 2 bases, with 12 bases between them. The CDR3 covers 15 residues. Germline-derived CDR1 and CDR2 are MNHEY and SVGAGI. The CDR3 DNA is TGTGCCAGCAGTTACTGGTCCGGACCTACCTACGAGCAGTACTTC. Amino acid sequence: CASSYWSGPTYEQYF.

This clonotype came up a few times. This sequence joins TRBV20-1 and TRBJ2-5, with 12 bases lining up with TRBD2. The CDR3 totals 16 residues. Germline lookup yields CDR1 DFQATT and CDR2 SNEGSKA (reference sequence). V was pared by 4 bases and J by 4 bases, with 10 bases of the junction left unmatched. DNA for the CDR3: TGCAGTGCTACGCTAGCGGGGGGGAACAAAAGAGAGACCCAGTACTTC. Its protein is CSATLAGGNKRETQYF.

The chain combines TRBV5-1 with TRBJ2-3; TRBD2 matches 11 bases. Germline CDR1 and CDR2: SGHRS and YFSETQ. Unmatched junction bases numbered 6, after V lost 0 bases and J lost 3 bases. The CDR3 covers 17 residues. CDR3 region: CASSLGPPSGGTDTQYF. The CDR3, as DNA: TGCGCCAGCAGCTTGGGCCCGCCTAGCGGGGGGACAGATACGCAGTATTTT.

The chain uses TRBV7-2 and TRBJ2-6, with unresolved D. Trimming left V 2 bases short and J 2 bases short, with 4 bases between. From germline, CDR1 is SGHTA and CDR2 FQGNSA. The CDR3 covers 14 residues. CDR3 in DNA: TGTGCCAGCAGCTTACAGACTGGGGCCAACGTCCTGACTTTC. This sequence encodes CASSLQTGANVLTF.

The rearrangement joins TRBV20-1 to TRBJ2-7; TRBD1 agrees at 7 bases. V was pared by 0 bases and J by 4 bases, with 3 bases of the junction left unmatched. Per the germline V gene, CDR1 is DFQATT and CDR2 is SNEGSKA (reference sequence). The CDR3 contains 13 residues. CDR3 bases: TGCAGTGCTAGAGATTCCAGGGGGTACGAGCAGTACGTC. Translating gives CSARDSRGYEQYV.

This clonotype was counted between two and nine times. The chain combines TRBV5-1 with TRBJ2-3; perhaps D is TRBD1 or TRBD2 (5 bases each). Germline CDR1 is SGHRS and CDR2 is YFSETQ. The CDR3 totals 15 residues. The V and J ends lost 2 bases and 6 bases respectively, with 16 bases between them. CDR3 coding DNA: TGCGCCAGCAGCTTATCCGAGGGGCGGGCGGATACGCAGTATTTT. It codes for CASSLSEGRADTQYF. Complete variable domain (other parts from reference TRBV5-1 and TRBJ2-3): KAGVTQTPRYLIKTRGQQVTLSCSPISGHRSVSWYQQTPGQGLQFLFEYFSETQRNKGNFPGRFSGRQFSNSRSEMNVSTLELGDSALYLCASSLSEGRADTQYFGPGTRLTVL.

The chain recombines TRBV7-2 with TRBJ1-1; TRBD1 is a possible D gene (6 bases). Germline-derived CDR1 and CDR2 are SGHTA and FQGNSA. The CDR3 extends over 15 amino acids. Deletions cut 2 bases from V and 1 base from J, with 11 bases between. In DNA, the CDR3 is TGTGCCAGCAGCTTATGGGGGGCGGGGAACACTGAAGCTTTCTTT. Residues: CASSLWGAGNTEAFF.

The chain joins TRBV6-5 to TRBJ2-7; possibly TRBD1 or TRBD2 for D (5 bases each). The CDR3 runs to 16 residues. Germline V gives CDR1 MNHEY, CDR2 SVGAGI. V was pared by 0 bases and J by 0 bases, with 12 bases between. This CDR3 reads CASSYSERGHSYEQYF. CDR3 bases: TGTGCCAGCAGTTACTCCGAGAGGGGCCACTCCTACGAGCAGTACTTC.

The rearrangement links TRBV7-2 to TRBJ2-3; D is possibly TRBD2 (6 bases). The CDR3 is 16 residues long. In germline, CDR1 is SGHTA, CDR2 FQGNSA. V lost 2 bases and J 0 bases, leaving 12 bases between the germline ends. The CDR3 nucleotides are TGTGCCAGCAGCTTACTAAGTAGCGGTAGCACAGATACGCAGTATTTT. This encodes CASSLLSSGSTDTQYF.

There are many counts of this clonotype. This chain connects TRBV4-1 to TRBJ1-5; D not resolved. The CDR3 is 17 amino acids. Germline CDR1 MGHRA, CDR2 YSYEKL. Trimming removed 2 bases from V and 6 bases from J, with 20 bases in between. The chain's CDR3 is CASSQIDLGFGGQPQHF. CDR3 in DNA: TGCGCCAGCAGCCAAATCGACTTGGGCTTTGGCGGTCAGCCCCAGCATTTT.

This clonotype came up many times. This chain links TRBV27 with TRBJ2-5; 14 nucleotides agree with TRBD2. Germline V gives CDR1 MNHEY, CDR2 SMNVEV (reference sequence). J gave up 4 bases and V 6 bases, and 4 bases lay outside the gene matches. The CDR3 length is 15 residues. Here the CDR3 reads CASRRLAGGPETQYF. The CDR3 DNA is TGTGCCAGCAGGCGACTAGCGGGGGGGCCAGAGACCCAGTACTTC.

This clonotype was seen repeatedly, ten times or more. V gene TRBV20-1 combines with J gene TRBJ2-7; D is uncertain. Germline CDR1 DFQATT, CDR2 SNEGSKA (reference sequence). Trimming removed 3 bases from V and 2 bases from J, with 11 bases in between. The CDR3 spans 13 residues. The CDR3 DNA reads TGCAGTGCTAGTTGGTTCAGAACCTACGAGCAGTACTTC. It translates to CSASWFRTYEQYF.

This clonotype was detected ten times or more. V is TRBV5-5 and J is TRBJ2-3; 8 nucleotides agree with TRBD2. Germline V gene sequence: CDR1 SGHKS, CDR2 YYEKEE (reference sequence). The CDR3 runs to 14 residues. J was trimmed by 4 bases and V by 5 bases; bases with no gene match: 6. CDR3 sequence reads: CASSSGLAADTQYF. The CDR3 DNA sequence: TGTGCCAGCAGTTCCGGACTAGCAGCAGATACGCAGTATTTT.

V usage is TRBV18 and J usage is TRBJ2-5; D possibly corresponds to TRBD1 (5 bases). CDR1 is KGHSH and CDR2 is LQKENI in the germline V gene. The CDR3 loop spans 15 amino acids. Between the trimmed V and J ends, which lost 2 bases and 0 bases, there was a span of 10 bases. In nucleotides, the CDR3 is TGTGCCAGCTCACCAAGGGGATACAACCAAGAGACCCAGTACTTC. Protein product: CASSPRGYNQETQYF.

This clonotype was counted many times. V and J are TRBV12-3 or TRBV12-4 and TRBJ2-2; D might be TRBD1 (5 bases). The CDR3 length is 15 residues. The germline V and J ends were trimmed by 3 bases and 1 base, with 9 bases remaining between them. This chain's CDR3 is CASSFGQGNTGELFF. The CDR3 DNA reads as TGTGCCAGCAGTTTTGGGCAGGGGAACACCGGGGAGCTGTTTTTT.

This clonotype was counted a few times. V and J are TRBV15 and TRBJ2-1; 10 bases are a match to TRBD2. J gave up 8 bases and V 2 bases, and 9 bases lay outside the gene matches. This CDR3 has 16 residues. Germline V lookup: CDR1 LNHNV, CDR2 YYDKDF (reference sequence). In DNA, the CDR3 is TGTGCCACCAGCAGACCTAGCGGGGGCCTCCCCTATGAGCAGTTCTTC. As protein: CATSRPSGGLPYEQFF.

This clonotype was counted at least ten times. The rearrangement uses TRBV7-3 and TRBJ1-1; weak D call: TRBD1 (6 bases). The CDR3 contains 15 residues. Trimming stripped 1 base from V and 5 bases from J, with 14 bases between. The germline V gene encodes CDR1 SGHTA and CDR2 FQGTGA. The CDR3 protein is CASSLIGGRMTEAFF. The CDR3 bases are TGTGCCAGCAGCTTAATAGGGGGGCGAATGACTGAAGCTTTCTTT.